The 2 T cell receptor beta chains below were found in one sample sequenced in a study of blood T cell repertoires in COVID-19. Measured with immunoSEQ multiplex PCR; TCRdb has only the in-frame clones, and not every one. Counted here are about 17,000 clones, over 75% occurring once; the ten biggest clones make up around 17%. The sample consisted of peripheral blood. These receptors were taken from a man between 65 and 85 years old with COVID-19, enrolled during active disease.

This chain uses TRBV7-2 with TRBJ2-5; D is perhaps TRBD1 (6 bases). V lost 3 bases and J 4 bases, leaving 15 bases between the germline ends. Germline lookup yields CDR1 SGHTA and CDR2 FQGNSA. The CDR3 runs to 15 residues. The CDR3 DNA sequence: TGTGCCAGCAGCTTGCAGGGGCCGAGTGTAGAGACCCAGTACTTC. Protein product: CASSLQGPSVETQYF.

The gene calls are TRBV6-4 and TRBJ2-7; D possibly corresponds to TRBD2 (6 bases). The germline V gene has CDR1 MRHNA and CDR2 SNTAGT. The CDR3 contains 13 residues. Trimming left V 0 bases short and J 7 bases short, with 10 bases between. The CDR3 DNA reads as TGTGCCAGCAGTGACTCTTGGGCGGGGGAGCAGTACTTC. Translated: CASSDSWAGEQYF.